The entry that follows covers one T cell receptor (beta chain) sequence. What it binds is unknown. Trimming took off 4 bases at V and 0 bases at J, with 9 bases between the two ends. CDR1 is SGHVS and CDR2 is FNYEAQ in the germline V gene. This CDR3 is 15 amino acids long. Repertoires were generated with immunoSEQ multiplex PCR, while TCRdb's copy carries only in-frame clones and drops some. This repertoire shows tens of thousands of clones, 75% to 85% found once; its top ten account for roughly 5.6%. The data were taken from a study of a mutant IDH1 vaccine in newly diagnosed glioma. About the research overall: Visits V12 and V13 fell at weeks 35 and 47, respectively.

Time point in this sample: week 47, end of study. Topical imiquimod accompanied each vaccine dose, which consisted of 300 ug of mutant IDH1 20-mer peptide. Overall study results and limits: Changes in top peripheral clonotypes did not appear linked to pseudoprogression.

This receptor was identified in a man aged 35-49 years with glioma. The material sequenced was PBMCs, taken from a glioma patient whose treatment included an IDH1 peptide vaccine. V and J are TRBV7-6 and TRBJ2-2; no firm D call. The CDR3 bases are TGTGCCAGCAGCTCCAGAAACGCGAACACCGGGGAGCTGTTTTTT. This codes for CASSSRNANTGELFF.